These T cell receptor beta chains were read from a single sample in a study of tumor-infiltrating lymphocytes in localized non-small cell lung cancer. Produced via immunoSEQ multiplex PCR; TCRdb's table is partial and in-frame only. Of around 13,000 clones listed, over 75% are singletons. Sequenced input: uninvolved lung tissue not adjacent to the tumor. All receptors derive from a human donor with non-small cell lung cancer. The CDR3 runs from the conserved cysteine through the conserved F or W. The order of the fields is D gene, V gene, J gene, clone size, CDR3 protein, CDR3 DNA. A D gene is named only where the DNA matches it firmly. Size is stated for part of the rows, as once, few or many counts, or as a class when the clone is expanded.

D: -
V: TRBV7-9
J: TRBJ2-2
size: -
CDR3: CASSFAWSGELFF
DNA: TGTGCCAGCAGCTTCGCCTGGTCCGGGGAGCTGTTTTTT

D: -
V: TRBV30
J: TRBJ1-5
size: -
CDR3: CAWSIGGKDQPQHF
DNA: TGTGCCTGGAGTATCGGGGGGAAGGATCAGCCCCAGCATTTT

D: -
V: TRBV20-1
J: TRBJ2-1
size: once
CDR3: CSARVVAEQFF
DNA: TGCAGTGCTAGAGTAGTCGCCGAGCAGTTCTTC

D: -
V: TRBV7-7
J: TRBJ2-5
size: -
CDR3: CASSSQVDGETQYF
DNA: TGTGCTAGCAGCTCACAGGTGGATGGGGAGACCCAGTACTTC

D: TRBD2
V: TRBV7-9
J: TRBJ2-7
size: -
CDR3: CASSPGGASGRVTYEQYF
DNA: TGTGCCAGCAGCCCCGGTGGGGCTAGCGGGAGGGTGACCTACGAGCAGTACTTC

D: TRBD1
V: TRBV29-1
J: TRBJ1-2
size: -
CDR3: CSVEGQGRGYTF
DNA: TGCAGCGTTGAAGGACAGGGGCGAGGCTACACCTTC

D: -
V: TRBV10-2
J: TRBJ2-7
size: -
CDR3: CATRWQGTYEQYF
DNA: TGCGCCACCCGGTGGCAGGGTACCTACGAGCAGTACTTC

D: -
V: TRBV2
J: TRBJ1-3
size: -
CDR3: CASRGGIRNTIYF
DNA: TGTGCCAGCCGCGGGGGGATTCGAAACACCATATATTTT

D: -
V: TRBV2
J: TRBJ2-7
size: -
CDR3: CASKGPPRGEQYF
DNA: TGTGCCAGCAAAGGACCGCCCAGGGGCGAGCAGTACTTC

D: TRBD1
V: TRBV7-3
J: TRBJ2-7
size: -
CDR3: CASSLTGPSYEQYF
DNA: TGTGCCAGCAGCTTGACAGGGCCTTCCTACGAGCAGTACTTC

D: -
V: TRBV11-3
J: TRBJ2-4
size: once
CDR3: CASSLGTGGFDIQYF
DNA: TGTGCCAGCAGCTTAGGAACAGGCGGATTTGATATTCAGTACTTC

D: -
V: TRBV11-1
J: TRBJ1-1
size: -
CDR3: CASSLRASGVNTEAFF
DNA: TGTGCCAGCAGCTTAAGGGCCTCAGGGGTGAACACTGAAGCTTTCTTT

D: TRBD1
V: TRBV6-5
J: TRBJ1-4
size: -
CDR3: CASSARTGGDEKLFF
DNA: TGTGCCAGCAGTGCCCGGACAGGGGGAGATGAAAAACTGTTTTTT

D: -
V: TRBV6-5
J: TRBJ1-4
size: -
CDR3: CASSYVLTNEKLFF
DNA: TGTGCCAGCAGTTACGTGCTAACTAATGAAAAACTGTTTTTT

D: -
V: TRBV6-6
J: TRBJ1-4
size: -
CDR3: CASRPVATNEKLFF
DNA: TGTGCCAGCAGGCCGGTGGCTACTAATGAAAAACTGTTTTTT

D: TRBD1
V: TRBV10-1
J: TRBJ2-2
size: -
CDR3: CASSGQGNSGELFF
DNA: TGCGCCAGCAGTGGACAGGGGAACTCCGGGGAGCTGTTTTTT

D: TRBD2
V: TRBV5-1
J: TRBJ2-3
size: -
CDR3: CASSPMTSGASTDTQYF
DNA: TGCGCCAGCAGCCCTATGACTAGCGGGGCTAGCACAGATACGCAGTATTTT

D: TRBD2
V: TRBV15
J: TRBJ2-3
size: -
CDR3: CATSSLGTSGISTDTQYF
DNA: TGTGCCACCAGCTCACTCGGGACTAGCGGGATAAGCACAGATACGCAGTATTTT

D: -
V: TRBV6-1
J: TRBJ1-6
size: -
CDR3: CASSELENSPLHF
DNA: TGTGCCAGCAGTGAATTAGAGAATTCACCCCTCCACTTT

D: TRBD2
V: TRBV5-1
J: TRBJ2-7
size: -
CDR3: CASSLGGGREGYEQYF
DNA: TGCGCCAGCAGCTTGGGTGGCGGGAGGGAAGGCTACGAGCAGTACTTC

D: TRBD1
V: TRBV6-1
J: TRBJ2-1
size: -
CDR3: CASRLFGDSYNEQFF
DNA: TGTGCCAGCCGACTGTTCGGGGACAGTTACAATGAGCAGTTCTTC

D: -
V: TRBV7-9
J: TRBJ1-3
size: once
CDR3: CASSLERGNGNTIYF
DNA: TGTGCCAGCAGCTTAGAAAGGGGAAATGGAAACACCATATATTTT

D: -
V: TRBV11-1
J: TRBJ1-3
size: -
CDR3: CASSSGDLGAGNTIYF
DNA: TGTGCCAGCAGCTCGGGGGACCTAGGCGCTGGAAACACCATATATTTT

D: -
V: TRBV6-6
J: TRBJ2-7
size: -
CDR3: CASSYSALGVLHEQYF
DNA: TGTGCCAGCAGTTACTCCGCTTTGGGGGTCCTCCACGAGCAGTACTTC

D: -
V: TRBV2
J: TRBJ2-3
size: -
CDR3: CASRPYRGQGSTDTQYF
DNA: TGTGCCAGCAGGCCGTATAGAGGGCAGGGTAGCACAGATACGCAGTATTTT

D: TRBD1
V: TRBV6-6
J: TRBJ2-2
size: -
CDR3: CASSPFNRGRSGELFF
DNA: TGTGCCAGCAGTCCGTTTAACAGGGGGCGCAGCGGGGAGCTGTTTTTT

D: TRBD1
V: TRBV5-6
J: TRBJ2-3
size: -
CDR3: CASSPLRDRSTDTQYF
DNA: TGTGCCAGCAGCCCCCTCCGGGACAGAAGCACAGATACGCAGTATTTT

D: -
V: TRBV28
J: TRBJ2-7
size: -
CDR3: CASSGNGYEQYF
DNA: TGTGCCAGCAGCGGCAATGGGTACGAGCAGTACTTC

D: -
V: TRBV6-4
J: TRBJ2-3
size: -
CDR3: CASSDSNGYTQYF
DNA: TGTGCCAGCAGTGACTCTAATGGGTATACGCAGTATTTT

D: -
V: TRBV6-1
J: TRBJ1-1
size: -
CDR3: CASSELNLNTEAFF
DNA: TGTGCCAGCAGTGAACTTAACCTCAACACTGAAGCTTTCTTT

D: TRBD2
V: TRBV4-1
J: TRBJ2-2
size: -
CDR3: CASSPPGLAPIGELFF
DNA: TGCGCCAGCAGCCCCCCGGGACTAGCCCCCATCGGGGAGCTGTTTTTT

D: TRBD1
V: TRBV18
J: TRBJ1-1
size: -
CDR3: CASSRGQGAPSTEAFF
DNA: TGTGCCAGCTCAAGAGGACAGGGCGCGCCGAGCACTGAAGCTTTCTTT

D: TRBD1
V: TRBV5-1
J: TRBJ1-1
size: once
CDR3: CASSYGTGKNTEAFF
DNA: TGCGCCAGCAGTTATGGGACAGGGAAGAACACTGAAGCTTTCTTT

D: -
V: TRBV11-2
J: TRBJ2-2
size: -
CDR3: CASSRGTANTGELFF
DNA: TGTGCCAGCAGCCGGGGGACAGCGAACACCGGGGAGCTGTTTTTT

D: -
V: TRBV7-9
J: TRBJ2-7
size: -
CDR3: CASSPGSGAHYF
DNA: TGTGCCAGCAGCCCAGGGTCCGGGGCTCATTACTTC

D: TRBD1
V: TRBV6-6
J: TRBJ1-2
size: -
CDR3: CASSYSYQQGGGYTF
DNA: TGTGCCAGCAGTTACTCGTACCAACAGGGGGGGGGCTACACCTTC

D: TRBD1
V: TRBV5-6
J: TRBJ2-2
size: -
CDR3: CASSSGQGITGELFF
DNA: TGTGCCAGCAGCTCGGGACAGGGGATCACCGGGGAGCTGTTTTTT

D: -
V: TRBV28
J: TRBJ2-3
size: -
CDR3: CASSLSDTQYF
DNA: TGTGCCAGCAGTTTATCAGATACGCAGTATTTT

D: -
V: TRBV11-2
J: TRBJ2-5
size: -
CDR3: CASSLEGTGQETQYF
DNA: TGTGCCAGCAGCTTAGAAGGCACGGGACAAGAGACCCAGTACTTC

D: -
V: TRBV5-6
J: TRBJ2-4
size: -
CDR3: CASSLGPVLVKNIQYF
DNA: TGTGCCAGCAGCTTGGGACCTGTCTTGGTCAAAAACATTCAGTACTTC

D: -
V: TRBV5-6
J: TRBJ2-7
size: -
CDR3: CASSLPRRRRDEQYF
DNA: TGTGCCAGCAGCCTCCCACGGAGGAGGCGGGACGAGCAGTACTTC

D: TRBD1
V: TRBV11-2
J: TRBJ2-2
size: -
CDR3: CASSLGSAGQVNTGELFF
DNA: TGTGCCAGCAGCTTAGGTTCGGCGGGACAGGTTAACACCGGGGAGCTGTTTTTT

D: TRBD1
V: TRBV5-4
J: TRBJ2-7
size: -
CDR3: CASSPWDSYEQYF
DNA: TGTGCCAGCAGCCCCTGGGACAGCTACGAGCAGTACTTC

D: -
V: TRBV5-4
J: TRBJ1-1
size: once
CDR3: CASSLGGGLMNTEAFF
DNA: TGTGCCAGCAGCCTTGGCGGGGGGTTAATGAACACTGAAGCTTTCTTT

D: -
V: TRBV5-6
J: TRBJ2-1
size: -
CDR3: CASSLGQFDEQFF
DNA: TGTGCCAGCAGCTTGGGACAGTTCGATGAGCAGTTCTTC

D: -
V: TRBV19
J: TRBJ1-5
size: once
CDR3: CASSVRDFHDQPQHF
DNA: TGTGCCAGTAGTGTCCGGGACTTCCACGATCAGCCCCAGCATTTT